The clone carrying this T cell receptor (beta chain) has a handful of counts. The antigen is not known. The whole isolated RNA underwent reverse transcription, so sequencing captured expressed TCRB transcripts. Sequencing used immunoSEQ multiplex PCR; TCRdb keeps in-frame clones, though not all of them. The table has 600,000 to 700,000 clones, 13% seen once. The CDR3 is 12 residues long. Germline CDR1 reads ENHRY; CDR2 reads SYGVKD. V dropped 2 bases and J dropped 12 bases, with 13 bases sitting between them. The sample is drawn from a study of beta chain features in type 1 diabetes. Whole-study findings and limits: Here, the possible influence of HLA type (on TCRB rearrangement) remained unresolved. Type 1 diabetes patients showed a moderate but significant shortening of TCRB CDR3s in all four CD4+ subsets.

This receptor was obtained from a man between 18 and 35 years old with type 1 diabetes. The gene calls are TRBV10-3 and TRBJ2-5; D is uncertain. What was sequenced was naive CD4+ T cells from blood. This chain's CDR3 is CAISEKGSDKYF. CDR3 nucleotide sequence: TGTGCCATCAGTGAGAAGGGAAGCGATAAGTACTTC.